The table lists the clone carrying this TCR beta chain with a few counts. This CDR3 is built from 13 residues. Trimming pared 6 bases from V and 0 bases from J, leaving 8 bases between. CDR1 and CDR2 from the germline V gene are MDHEN and SYDVKM. The data belong to a study of blood T cells in healthy people across ages. Primed by a sample-barcoded 5' primer and a J-beta primer mix, a second PCR proceeded for about 7 to 11 cycles. One entry per CDR3 protein results from TCRdb running MiXCR on the 5' RACE reads. The sample holds about 930,000 distinct CDR3 sequences; under 35% are singletons and the top ten take 9.5% to 13%. These data were also reused for a study on T cells of mothers and their children.

The receptor was derived from a woman between 35 and 50 years old in good health. What was sequenced was blood. V and J are TRBV28 and TRBJ1-1; no clear D. The CDR3, as DNA: TGTGCCAGCAGGCCCGTCCTGAACACTGAAGCTTTCTTT. The encoded protein is CASRPVLNTEAFF.